This T cell receptor beta chain was sequenced for a study of T-cell memory formation after mild COVID-19. Overall study findings and caveats: Clones that shrank (day 15 to 85) were balanced CD4/CD8, whereas later expanders leaned CD4+.

Concerning this clonotype: The antigen is unknown.

Via MiXCR, TCRdb re-called the 5' RACE reads, giving one row per CDR3 protein. The sample lists roughly 410,000 distinct CDR3 sequences, approximately 24% occurring once. The CDR3 spans 15 residues. The V and J ends lost 0 bases and 5 bases respectively, with 13 bases between them. Germline values: CDR1 SGHRS, CDR2 YFSETQ. This clonotype was sampled from an adult woman who had mild COVID-19 (a few samples of this study predate the infection). Cell type and time point are not known. The chain joins TRBV5-1 to TRBJ2-3, with unresolved D. The sequenced sample was PBMCs or a T cell subset sorted from them (not recorded which). DNA for the CDR3: TGCGCCAGCAGCTTGGAAGGTCCGGGTTTAGATACGCAGTATTTT. It codes for CASSLEGPGLDTQYF.